A selection of T cell receptor beta chains follows, all from one sample in a study of cytomegalovirus exposure and HLA in healthy donors. Assay: immunoSEQ multiplex PCR; the TCRdb copy retains only in-frame clones and omits some. This repertoire comprises about 52,000 clones; its ten largest clones make up approximately 10%. Material for sequencing was PBMCs. Every receptor here comes from a woman between 45 and 60 years old in good health and CMV-seropositive. Each CDR3 is given with its conserved first and last residue. A D gene is named only where the DNA matches it firmly.

TRBV7-9	-	TRBJ2-1	TGTGCCAGCAGCTCACCCGCCGCGTATTTTAGAGACAATGAGCAGTTCTTC	CASSSPAAYFRDNEQFF
TRBV15	TRBD1	TRBJ2-3	TGTGCCACCAGCCGAAACAGGGGAACCACAGATACGCAGTATTTT	CATSRNRGTTDTQYF
TRBV11-2	-	TRBJ2-7	TGTGCCAGCAGCTTAGGGGGGCGGGCTTCCTACGAGCAGTACTTC	CASSLGGRASYEQYF
TRBV9	TRBD1	TRBJ2-3	TGTGCCAGCAGACCGACCGGGACAGGCACAGATACGCAGTATTTT	CASRPTGTGTDTQYF
TRBV25-1	-	TRBJ2-1	TGTGCCAGCAGTGACCCCGGCAGCGACAATGAGCAGTTCTTC	CASSDPGSDNEQFF
TRBV19	-	TRBJ1-5	TGTGCCAGTAGTAACCAGGGGAATCAGCCCCAGCATTTT	CASSNQGNQPQHF
TRBV4-2	TRBD2	TRBJ2-1	TGTGCCAGCAGTTACACTAGCGGGGGCCCCTACAATGAGCAGTTCTTC	CASSYTSGGPYNEQFF
TRBV4-3	TRBD1	TRBJ1-4	TGCGCCAGCAGCCTTACCGGGACAGGGGGTGAAAAACTGTTTTTT	CASSLTGTGGEKLFF
TRBV25-1	-	TRBJ2-7	TGTGCCAGCAGTGGACCGGGGGACCACGAGCAGTACTTC	CASSGPGDHEQYF
TRBV28	-	TRBJ2-2	TGTGCCAGCAGTTTGCTCCTCAGTGTTTCCGGGGAGCTGTTTTTT	CASSLLLSVSGELFF
TRBV6-5	TRBD1	TRBJ1-2	TGTGCCAGCAGTGAGGGGACAGGCCTCTATGGCTACACCTTC	CASSEGTGLYGYTF
TRBV30	TRBD1	TRBJ1-4	TGTGCCTGGAGCCAGAGGGACTGGACAGGGAATTTTGAAAAACTGTTTTTT	CAWSQRDWTGNFEKLFF
TRBV13	-	TRBJ1-3	TGTGCCAGCAGCCTGAGACAGAACACCATATATTTT	CASSLRQNTIYF
TRBV5-6	-	TRBJ1-2	TGTGCCAGCAACAACCCGGTGGGGGAGGTCTATGGCTACACCTTC	CASNNPVGEVYGYTF
TRBV13	TRBD2	TRBJ2-2	TGTGCCAGCAGCTTAGCCCCGGGACTAGCGGGAGGAAACACCGGGGAGCTGTTTTTT	CASSLAPGLAGGNTGELFF
TRBV30	TRBD1	TRBJ1-6	TGTGCCTGGAGCCCGGGACAGGGGGCTTTTCACCTCCACTTT	CAWSPGQGAFHLHF
TRBV7-9	-	TRBJ1-1	TGTGCCAGCAGCTTAGCATCCGCGGAGAACACTGAAGCTTTCTTT	CASSLASAENTEAFF
TRBV27	-	TRBJ1-1	TGTGCCAGCAGTTTCCGGACGGTGGAGGGGCTAAACACTGAAGCTTTCTTT	CASSFRTVEGLNTEAFF
TRBV6-5	TRBD1	TRBJ2-5	TGTGCCAGCAGTTCCCGGGACAGGGGAAAAGAGACCCAGTACTTC	CASSSRDRGKETQYF
TRBV30	-	TRBJ1-1	TGTGCCTGGAGTGGGTCGTTCCGACAAACAACTTTCTTT	CAWSGSFRQTTFF
TRBV5-4	TRBD2	TRBJ2-1	TGTGCCAGCAGCTGGGAACTAGCGGGGGGAAGGAATGAGCAGTTCTTC	CASSWELAGGRNEQFF
TRBV4-2	-	TRBJ1-2	TGTGCCAGCAGCCACCCTACTAGGGGACACCTCTATGGCTACACCTTC	CASSHPTRGHLYGYTF
TRBV5-4	-	TRBJ2-3	TGTGCCAGCAGCTTGGTAGGACACAGCTCGGATACGCAGTATTTT	CASSLVGHSSDTQYF
TRBV29-1	-	TRBJ2-6	TGCAGCGTTGAACTTATGAGCTCTGGGGCCAACGTCCTGACTTTC	CSVELMSSGANVLTF
TRBV7-6	-	TRBJ2-2	TGTGCCAGCAGCTTAGGAGGACAGCTGATCACCGGGGAGCTGTTTTTT	CASSLGGQLITGELFF
TRBV19	-	TRBJ1-5	TGTGCCAGTAGTATCAACGGACAGCATTATAGCAATCAGCCCCAGCATTTT	CASSINGQHYSNQPQHF
TRBV2	-	TRBJ2-3	TGTGCCAGCAGTCCCCTTAGTGGGGGCCTCACAGATACGCAGTATTTT	CASSPLSGGLTDTQYF
TRBV29-1	-	TRBJ1-2	TGCAGCGTTGGAGGGGACACCGTAAACTATGGCTACACCTTC	CSVGGDTVNYGYTF
TRBV30	-	TRBJ2-7	TGTGCCTGTACCGGGGGTGCCTACGAGCAGTACTTC	CACTGGAYEQYF
TRBV11-2	TRBD1	TRBJ2-6	TGTGCCAGCAGCTTAGGCAGGGGGCGGTTTGCTGGGGCCAACGTCCTGACTTTC	CASSLGRGRFAGANVLTF
TRBV19	TRBD2	TRBJ2-3	TGTGCCAGTAGTACAGGACTAGCGGGGATCACAGATACGCAGTATTTT	CASSTGLAGITDTQYF
TRBV6-5	-	TRBJ2-4	TGTGCCAGCAGTTCCGGGATCAGGAACATTCAGTACTTC	CASSSGIRNIQYF
TRBV11-2	-	TRBJ2-7	TGTGCCAGCAGCTTAGGTTTCGGGGGTGTGCACGAGCAGTACTTC	CASSLGFGGVHEQYF
TRBV10-1	TRBD2	TRBJ2-5	TGCGCCAGCAGTCCAGCGGGAGGTGGAGAGACCCAGTACTTC	CASSPAGGGETQYF
TRBV11-2	TRBD2	TRBJ2-1	TGTGCCAGCAGCCCCGCGGGGGGGACGTACAATGAGCAGTTCTTC	CASSPAGGTYNEQFF
TRBV5-1	-	TRBJ2-7	TGCGCCAGCAGCTTGAACAGGGGGGGCGAGCAGTACTTC	CASSLNRGGEQYF